A single sample is the source of the 18 T cell receptor beta chains below, sequenced in a study of radiation and T cells in renal cell carcinoma. Time point: blood 2 weeks post-SBRT. Treatment: 15 Gy SBRT to primary tumor, nephrectomy 4 weeks later. The table came from immunoSEQ multiplex PCR; TCRdb's copy has only in-frame clones and leaves some out. Altogether around 120,000 clones are present, approximately 80% being singletons, with the ten largest covering over 1.5%. The sample in question was blood, obtained from a patient whose treatment included radiotherapy and nephrectomy. These receptors were taken from a woman aged 55-70 years with renal cell carcinoma.

V usage is TRBV2 and J usage is TRBJ2-2, with D maybe TRBD2 (6 bases). The CDR3 is 16 residues long. Germline V gives CDR1 SNHLY, CDR2 FYNNEI. Trimming stripped 2 bases from V and 5 bases from J, with 15 bases between. The CDR3, as DNA: TGTGCCAGCAGTGAAATTCCAGCGGGCGTTACCGGGGAGCTGTTTTTT. Its translation is CASSEIPAGVTGELFF.

CDR3 loop: CASSPLAGALGTDTQYF. CDR3 DNA sequence: TGCGCCAGCAGCCCACTAGCGGGGGCCCTGGGCACAGATACGCAGTATTTT. V usage is TRBV5-1 and J usage is TRBJ2-3; 11 bases align to TRBD2. Trimming took 4 bases from V and 1 from J; bases not matched to a gene: 8. Germline V lookup: CDR1 SGHRS, CDR2 YFSETQ. CDR3 length equals 17 residues.

The chain joins TRBV7-6 to TRBJ2-3; weak D call: TRBD1 (6 bases). Trimming left V 4 bases short and J 5 bases short, with 7 bases between. Germline CDR1 is SGHVS and CDR2 is FNYEAQ. There are 12 residues in the CDR3. The CDR3 spells CASSSRGDTQYF. CDR3 in DNA: TGTGCCAGCAGCTCCAGGGGAGATACGCAGTATTTT.

In its sample, this clone was seen once. The chain uses TRBV6-5 and TRBJ2-1; unclear D gene. V lost 6 bases and J lost 4, with 16 bases in between. This CDR3 is 15 amino acids long. Per the germline V gene, CDR1 is MNHEY and CDR2 is SVGAGI. CDR3 in amino acids: CASSVSGAGYNEQFF. The CDR3 DNA sequence: TGTGCCAGCAGCGTCTCAGGCGCCGGTTACAATGAGCAGTTCTTC.

The chain carries TRBV19 and TRBJ2-5, with a tentative D call TRBD2 (5 bases). The CDR3 extends over 13 amino acids. Trimming left V 5 bases short and J 6 bases short, with 13 bases between. Germline loops: CDR1 LNHDA, CDR2 SQIVND (reference sequence). In DNA form, the CDR3 reads TGTGCCAGTAGTCTTACAGAGGGAAAGACCCAGTACTTC. This translates into CASSLTEGKTQYF.

This chain links TRBV9 with TRBJ1-3; D unclear. V lost 1 base, J lost 0 bases, and 8 bases lay in between. Germline lookup yields CDR1 SGDLS and CDR2 YYNGEE. The CDR3 spans 15 residues. The CDR3, as DNA: TGTGCCAGCAGCGTATTGGAGGACTCTGGAAACACCATATATTTT. Amino acid sequence: CASSVLEDSGNTIYF. Drawing the rest from reference TRBV9 and TRBJ1-3, the complete variable domain is DSGVTQTPKHLITATGQRVTLRCSPRSGDLSVYWYQQSLDQGLQFLIQYYNGEERAKGNILERFSAQQFPDLHSELNLSSLELGDSALYFCASSVLEDSGNTIYFGEGSWLTVV.

The V call is TRBV5-1, the J call TRBJ2-1; maybe TRBD2 (7 bases). CDR3 size: 14 residues. The V and J ends lost 6 bases and 8 bases respectively, with 18 bases between them. The germline V gene encodes CDR1 SGHRS and CDR2 YFSETQ. The CDR3 reads CASKGGAGRDEQFF. The CDR3 region has the DNA TGCGCCAGCAAAGGGGGGGCTGGAAGGGATGAGCAGTTCTTC. Full variable domain (outside the CDR3, taken from reference TRBV5-1 and TRBJ2-1): KAGVTQTPRYLIKTRGQQVTLSCSPISGHRSVSWYQQTPGQGLQFLFEYFSETQRNKGNFPGRFSGRQFSNSRSEMNVSTLELGDSALYLCASKGGAGRDEQFFGPGTRLTVL.

This clone appeared a single time. The gene calls are TRBV6-1 and TRBJ1-6; 7 bases map to TRBD1. Germline CDR1 is MNHNS and CDR2 is SASEGT. The CDR3 is made up of 15 amino acids. The ends lost 3 bases at V and 11 bases at J; junction bases unmatched: 10. The CDR3 loop is CASSETGRVDTPLHF. The CDR3, as DNA: TGTGCCAGCAGTGAGACAGGGCGGGTCGACACACCCCTCCACTTT.

This clone has only one observation. The gene calls are TRBV6-5 and TRBJ2-3; 11 nucleotides align to TRBD2. Germline V gene lookup returns CDR1 MNHEY and CDR2 SVGAGI. The CDR3 loop spans 15 amino acids. The J segment lost 6 bases and the V segment lost 5 bases, leaving 7 bases of the junction unmatched. The CDR3: CASSPLAGGLDTQYF. The CDR3 DNA is TGTGCCAGCAGTCCTCTAGCGGGGGGTTTGGATACGCAGTATTTT.

The genes are TRBV15 and TRBJ2-5; D not certain. Germline V lookup: CDR1 LNHNV, CDR2 YYDKDF (reference sequence). This CDR3 comprises 13 residues. Trimming removed 5 bases from V and 4 bases from J, with 11 bases in between. CDR3 in DNA: TGTGCCACCAGCCGCGGAGTCCGAGAGACCCAGTACTTC. Translated, it gives CATSRGVRETQYF.

The rearrangement joins TRBV6-5 to TRBJ1-4; 10 bases fit TRBD1. CDR1 and CDR2 (germline): MNHEY, SVGAGI. Losses at the gene ends were 2 bases for V and 11 bases for J; bases not matched to a gene: 5. This CDR3 has 14 residues. The CDR3 here is CASSYGTGVQKLFF. The CDR3 DNA reads TGTGCCAGCAGTTACGGGACAGGGGTGCAGAAACTGTTTTTT.

This rearrangement joins TRBV25-1 to TRBJ1-4; weak D call: TRBD1 (5 bases). Germline-derived CDR1 and CDR2 are MGHDK and SYGVNS. The CDR3 is 15 amino acids. Trimming took off 1 base at V and 4 bases at J, with 10 bases between the two ends. The CDR3 spells CASSEFGAGNEKLFF. The CDR3 region has the DNA TGTGCCAGCAGTGAATTTGGGGCTGGTAATGAAAAACTGTTTTTT.

This clone showed up just a few times. The chain recombines TRBV4-2 with TRBJ1-6; D gene ambiguous. The CDR3 extends over 14 amino acids. Germline V lookup: CDR1 LGHNA, CDR2 YNFKEQ. Between the trimmed V and J ends, which lost 0 bases and 9 bases, there was a span of 9 bases. In DNA form, the CDR3 reads TGTGCCAGCAGCCAAGACCGGGAATTTTCACCCCTCCACTTT. Protein product: CASSQDREFSPLHF.

This chain connects TRBV6-6 to TRBJ2-2; D is perhaps TRBD2 (5 bases). Germline V gene sequence: CDR1 MNHNY, CDR2 SVGAGI (reference sequence). This CDR3 is built from 15 residues. Trimming pared 7 bases from V and 5 bases from J, leaving 17 bases between. CDR3 coding DNA: TGTGCCAGCAACAACCCTGCGGAGGTAACCGGGGAGCTGTTTTTT. It encodes CASNNPAEVTGELFF.

V is TRBV5-1 and J is TRBJ2-1, with 10 bases matching TRBD1. V shed 0 bases, J shed 9 bases, and the junction held 3 bases outside the gene matches. The V gene's germline CDR1 is SGHRS and CDR2 YFSETQ. The CDR3 runs to 14 residues. CDR3: CASSLGTGGTEQFF. CDR3 coding DNA: TGCGCCAGCAGCTTGGGGACAGGGGGAACTGAGCAGTTCTTC. The whole variable domain, remainder taken from reference TRBV5-1 and TRBJ2-1, is KAGVTQTPRYLIKTRGQQVTLSCSPISGHRSVSWYQQTPGQGLQFLFEYFSETQRNKGNFPGRFSGRQFSNSRSEMNVSTLELGDSALYLCASSLGTGGTEQFFGPGTRLTVL.

The V call is TRBV5-4, the J call TRBJ1-2, with a tentative D call TRBD1 (6 bases). The V gene's germline CDR1 is SGHNT and CDR2 YYREEE (reference sequence). CDR3 length: 16 amino acids. V was pared by 0 bases and J by 7 bases, with 19 bases between. The CDR3 region is CASSLEGPGEAAGYTF. CDR3 DNA: TGTGCCAGCAGCTTGGAGGGTCCAGGGGAGGCGGCTGGCTACACCTTC.

V and J are TRBV29-1 and TRBJ1-1; possible D gene TRBD1, 6 bases. This CDR3 has 14 amino acids. The V gene's germline CDR1 is SQVTM and CDR2 ANQGSEA. With 7 bases removed from V and 4 bases from J, the gap between germline ends came to 19 bases. The CDR3 nucleotides are TGCAGCGCCCGGCGGGTAGGGGGGCCCACTGAAGCTTTCTTT. It codes for CSARRVGGPTEAFF.

The genes are TRBV6-1 and TRBJ1-5, with D possibly being TRBD1 (5 bases). CDR1 and CDR2 from the germline V gene are MNHNS and SASEGT. Trimming removed 3 bases at V and 4 bases at J, with 13 bases between. The CDR3 spans 15 residues. The CDR3 loop reads CASSDRQGQNQPQHF. Written as DNA, the CDR3 is TGTGCCAGCAGTGATCGGCAGGGTCAAAATCAGCCCCAGCATTTT.